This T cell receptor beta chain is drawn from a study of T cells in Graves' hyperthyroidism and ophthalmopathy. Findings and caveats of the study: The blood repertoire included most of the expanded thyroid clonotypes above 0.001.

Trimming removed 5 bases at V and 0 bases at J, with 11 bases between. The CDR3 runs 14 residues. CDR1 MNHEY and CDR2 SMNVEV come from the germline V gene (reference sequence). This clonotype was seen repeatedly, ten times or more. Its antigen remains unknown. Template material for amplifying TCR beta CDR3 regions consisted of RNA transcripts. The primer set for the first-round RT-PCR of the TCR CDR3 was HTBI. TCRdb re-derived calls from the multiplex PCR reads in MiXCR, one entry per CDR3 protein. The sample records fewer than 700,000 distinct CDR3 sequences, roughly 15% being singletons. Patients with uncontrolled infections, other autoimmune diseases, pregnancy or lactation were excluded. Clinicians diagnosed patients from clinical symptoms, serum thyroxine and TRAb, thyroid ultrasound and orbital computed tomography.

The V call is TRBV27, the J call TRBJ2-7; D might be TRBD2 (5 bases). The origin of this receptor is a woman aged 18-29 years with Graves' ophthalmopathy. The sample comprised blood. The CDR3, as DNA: TGTGCCAGCAGTCCAGCGGAGAGCTCCTACGAGCAGTACTTC. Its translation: CASSPAESSYEQYF.